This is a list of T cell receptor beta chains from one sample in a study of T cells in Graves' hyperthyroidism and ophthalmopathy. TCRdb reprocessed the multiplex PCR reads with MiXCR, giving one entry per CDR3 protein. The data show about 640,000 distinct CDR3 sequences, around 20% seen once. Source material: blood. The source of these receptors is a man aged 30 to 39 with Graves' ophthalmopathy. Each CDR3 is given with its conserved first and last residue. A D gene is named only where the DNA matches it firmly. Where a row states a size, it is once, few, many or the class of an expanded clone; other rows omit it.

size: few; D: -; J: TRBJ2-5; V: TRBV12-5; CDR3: CASAFRVGETQYF; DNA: TGTGCTAGTGCCTTCAGGGTTGGGGAGACCCAGTACTTC
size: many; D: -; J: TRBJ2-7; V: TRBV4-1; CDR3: CASSQGRDTAYEQYF; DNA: TGCGCCAGCAGCCAAGGCCGGGACACCGCCTACGAGCAGTACTTC
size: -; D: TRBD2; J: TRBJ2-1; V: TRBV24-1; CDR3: CATSDLTSGRRNEQFF; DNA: TGTGCCACCAGTGATTTGACTAGCGGGAGACGCAATGAGCAGTTCTTC
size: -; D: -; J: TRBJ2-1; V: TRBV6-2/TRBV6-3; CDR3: CASSTKHEQFF; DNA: TGTGCCAGCAGTACGAAGCATGAGCAGTTCTTC
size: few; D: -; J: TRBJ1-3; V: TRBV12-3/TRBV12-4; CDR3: CASPSPAGNTIYF; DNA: TGTGCCAGCCCCTCCCCAGCAGGAAACACCATATATTTT
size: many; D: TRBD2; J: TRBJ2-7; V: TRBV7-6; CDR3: CASSSGLAGVQQYF; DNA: TGTGCCAGCAGCTCGGGACTAGCGGGAGTTCAGCAGTACTTC
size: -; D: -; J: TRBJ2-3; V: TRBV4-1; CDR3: CASSQMGEAATDTQYF; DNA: TGCGCCAGCAGCCAAATGGGGGAAGCGGCCACAGATACGCAGTATTTT
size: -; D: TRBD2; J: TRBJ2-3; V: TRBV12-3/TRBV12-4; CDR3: CASRGGLQTDTQYF; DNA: TGTGCCAGCAGGGGAGGGCTCCAGACAGATACGCAGTATTTT
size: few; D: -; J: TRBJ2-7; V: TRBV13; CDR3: CASSSGSRATYEQYF; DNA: TGTGCCAGCAGCTCTGGATCCAGGGCCACCTACGAGCAGTACTTC
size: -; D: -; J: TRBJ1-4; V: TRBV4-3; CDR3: CASSQDGLGHLGEEKLFF; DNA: TGCGCCAGCAGCCAAGATGGGCTCGGACACCTAGGAGAAGAAAAACTGTTTTTT
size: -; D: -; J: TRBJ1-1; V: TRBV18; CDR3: CASSRDVTEAFF; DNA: TGTGCCAGCTCTCGGGACGTCACTGAAGCTTTCTTT
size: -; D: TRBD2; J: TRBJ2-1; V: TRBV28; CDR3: CASSPTRGGTYNEQFF; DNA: TGTGCCAGCAGTCCAACTAGGGGAGGGACCTACAATGAGCAGTTCTTC
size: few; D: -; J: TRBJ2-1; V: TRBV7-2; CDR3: CASSPQGQGNEQFF; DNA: TGTGCCAGCAGCCCGCAGGGTCAGGGGAATGAGCAGTTCTTC
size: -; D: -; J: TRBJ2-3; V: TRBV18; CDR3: CASSQRAGSSTDTQYF; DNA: TGTGCCAGCTCACAACGGGCAGGAAGTAGCACAGATACGCAGTATTTT
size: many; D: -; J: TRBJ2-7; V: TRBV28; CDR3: CASTPNNHEQYF; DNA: TGTGCCAGCACCCCTAATAACCACGAGCAGTACTTC
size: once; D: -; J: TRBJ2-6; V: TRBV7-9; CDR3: CASSFPFTPSGANVLTF; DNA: TGTGCCAGCAGCTTTCCCTTCACACCTTCTGGGGCCAACGTCCTGACTTTC
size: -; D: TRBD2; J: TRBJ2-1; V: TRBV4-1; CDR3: CASSPHAGGGEDEQFF; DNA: TGCGCCAGCAGCCCGCACGCGGGAGGGGGAGAAGATGAGCAGTTCTTC